These T cell receptor beta chains were read from a single sample in a study of CD8 T cells in ankylosing spondylitis. Each CDR3 protein gets one entry after TCRdb re-called the 5' RACE reads with MiXCR. The data show more than 150,000 distinct CDR3 sequences, 10% to 15% seen once. The specimen was blood, either unsorted or a sorted T cell fraction (not recorded which). Every receptor here comes from a female donor with ankylosing spondylitis or in good health (not recorded which). CDR3s include the opening cysteine and the closing phenylalanine or tryptophan. A D gene is named only where the DNA matches it firmly. Some rows have no size entry. The others give once, few or many, or a class for an expanded clone.

clone size: -
V gene: TRBV4-3
J gene: TRBJ2-3
D gene: -
CDR3 DNA: TGCGCCAGCAGCCAAGGTGGTCCTAGCACAGATACGCAGTATTTT
CDR3 protein: CASSQGGPSTDTQYF

clone size: many
V gene: TRBV19
J gene: TRBJ1-5
D gene: -
CDR3 DNA: TGTGCCAGTAGTATCCCCTATCAGCCCCAGCATTTT
CDR3 protein: CASSIPYQPQHF

clone size: many
V gene: TRBV20-1
J gene: TRBJ2-5
D gene: -
CDR3 DNA: TGCAGTGCCTTTCGGGGGGCCCTCCAAGAGACCCAGTACTTC
CDR3 protein: CSAFRGALQETQYF

clone size: many
V gene: TRBV5-1
J gene: TRBJ2-7
D gene: -
CDR3 DNA: TGCGCCAGCAACCGTGGTTCAGGACCAACCGACGAGCAGTACTTC
CDR3 protein: CASNRGSGPTDEQYF

clone size: many
V gene: TRBV20-1
J gene: TRBJ1-1
D gene: TRBD1
CDR3 DNA: TGCAGTGCTAGGGACAGGCGGAACACTGAAGCTTTCTTT
CDR3 protein: CSARDRRNTEAFF

clone size: many
V gene: TRBV5-1
J gene: TRBJ2-2
D gene: -
CDR3 DNA: TGCGCCAGCGTGTTGGGGCCGAACACCGGGGAGCTGTTTTTT
CDR3 protein: CASVLGPNTGELFF

clone size: many
V gene: TRBV20-1
J gene: TRBJ2-3
D gene: -
CDR3 DNA: TGCAGTGCTAGAGGATTGACAGGCACAGATACGCAGTATTTT
CDR3 protein: CSARGLTGTDTQYF

clone size: few
V gene: TRBV10-3
J gene: TRBJ2-7
D gene: -
CDR3 DNA: TGTGCCATCGCCTCTGATCAGGTCTCCTACGAGCAGTACTTC
CDR3 protein: CAIASDQVSYEQYF

clone size: many
V gene: TRBV28
J gene: TRBJ1-4
D gene: -
CDR3 DNA: TGTGCCAGCAGGGGCCCGGCAACTAATGAAAAACTGTTTTTT
CDR3 protein: CASRGPATNEKLFF

clone size: many
V gene: TRBV5-1
J gene: TRBJ1-1
D gene: TRBD1
CDR3 DNA: TGCGCCAGCAGCTTGTCCGGGGGGACAGGCACTGAAGCTTTCTTT
CDR3 protein: CASSLSGGTGTEAFF

clone size: many
V gene: TRBV20-1
J gene: TRBJ1-2
D gene: -
CDR3 DNA: TGCAGTGCTAGAGAAAGTGCTTATGGCTACACCTTC
CDR3 protein: CSARESAYGYTF

clone size: -
V gene: TRBV5-1
J gene: TRBJ2-3
D gene: TRBD2
CDR3 DNA: TGCGCCAGCAGCTACTTGACTAGCGGTATCACAGATACGCAGTATTTT
CDR3 protein: CASSYLTSGITDTQYF

clone size: -
V gene: TRBV7-6
J gene: TRBJ2-1
D gene: TRBD2
CDR3 DNA: TGTGCCAGCAGCCTCCGGACTAGCGGGAACAATGAGCAGTTCTTC
CDR3 protein: CASSLRTSGNNEQFF